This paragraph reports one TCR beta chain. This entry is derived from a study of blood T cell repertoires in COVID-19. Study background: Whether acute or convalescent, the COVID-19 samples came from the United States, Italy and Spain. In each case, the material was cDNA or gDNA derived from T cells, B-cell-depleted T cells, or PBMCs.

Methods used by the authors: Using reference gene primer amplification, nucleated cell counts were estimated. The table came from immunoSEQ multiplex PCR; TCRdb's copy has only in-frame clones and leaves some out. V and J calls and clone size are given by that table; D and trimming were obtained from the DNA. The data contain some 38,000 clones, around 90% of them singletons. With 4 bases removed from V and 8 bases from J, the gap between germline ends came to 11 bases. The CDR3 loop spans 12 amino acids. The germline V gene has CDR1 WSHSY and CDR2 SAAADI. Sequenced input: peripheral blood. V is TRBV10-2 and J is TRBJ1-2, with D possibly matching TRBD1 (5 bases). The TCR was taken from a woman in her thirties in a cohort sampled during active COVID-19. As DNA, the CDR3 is TGCGCCAGCAGTGTAGCTCGACAGGGCTACACCTTC. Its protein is CASSVARQGYTF.